This T cell receptor (beta chain) was sequenced during a study of blood T cell repertoires in COVID-19. This clone was counted a few times. Original handling: Reference gene primer amplification yielded estimated nucleated cell counts. Sequencing was performed with immunoSEQ multiplex PCR; in TCRdb, only in-frame clones are kept and a portion is missing. Clone size and V and J calls were adopted from that table, with D and trimming inferred from the DNA. The sample has fewer than 300,000 clones, approximately 81% seen once. This CDR3 is 13 amino acids long. The germline V gene has CDR1 LGHNA and CDR2 YSLEER. V was shortened by 3 bases and J by 5 bases, with 10 bases between the two germline ends.

Sequenced sample: peripheral blood. This clonotype was sampled from a woman aged 18-29 years with acute or convalescent COVID-19. The V call is TRBV4-3, the J call TRBJ1-2; D is ambiguous. Here the CDR3 reads CASSHPGEYGYTF. The DNA for the CDR3 is TGCGCCAGCAGCCACCCTGGGGAGTATGGCTACACCTTC.